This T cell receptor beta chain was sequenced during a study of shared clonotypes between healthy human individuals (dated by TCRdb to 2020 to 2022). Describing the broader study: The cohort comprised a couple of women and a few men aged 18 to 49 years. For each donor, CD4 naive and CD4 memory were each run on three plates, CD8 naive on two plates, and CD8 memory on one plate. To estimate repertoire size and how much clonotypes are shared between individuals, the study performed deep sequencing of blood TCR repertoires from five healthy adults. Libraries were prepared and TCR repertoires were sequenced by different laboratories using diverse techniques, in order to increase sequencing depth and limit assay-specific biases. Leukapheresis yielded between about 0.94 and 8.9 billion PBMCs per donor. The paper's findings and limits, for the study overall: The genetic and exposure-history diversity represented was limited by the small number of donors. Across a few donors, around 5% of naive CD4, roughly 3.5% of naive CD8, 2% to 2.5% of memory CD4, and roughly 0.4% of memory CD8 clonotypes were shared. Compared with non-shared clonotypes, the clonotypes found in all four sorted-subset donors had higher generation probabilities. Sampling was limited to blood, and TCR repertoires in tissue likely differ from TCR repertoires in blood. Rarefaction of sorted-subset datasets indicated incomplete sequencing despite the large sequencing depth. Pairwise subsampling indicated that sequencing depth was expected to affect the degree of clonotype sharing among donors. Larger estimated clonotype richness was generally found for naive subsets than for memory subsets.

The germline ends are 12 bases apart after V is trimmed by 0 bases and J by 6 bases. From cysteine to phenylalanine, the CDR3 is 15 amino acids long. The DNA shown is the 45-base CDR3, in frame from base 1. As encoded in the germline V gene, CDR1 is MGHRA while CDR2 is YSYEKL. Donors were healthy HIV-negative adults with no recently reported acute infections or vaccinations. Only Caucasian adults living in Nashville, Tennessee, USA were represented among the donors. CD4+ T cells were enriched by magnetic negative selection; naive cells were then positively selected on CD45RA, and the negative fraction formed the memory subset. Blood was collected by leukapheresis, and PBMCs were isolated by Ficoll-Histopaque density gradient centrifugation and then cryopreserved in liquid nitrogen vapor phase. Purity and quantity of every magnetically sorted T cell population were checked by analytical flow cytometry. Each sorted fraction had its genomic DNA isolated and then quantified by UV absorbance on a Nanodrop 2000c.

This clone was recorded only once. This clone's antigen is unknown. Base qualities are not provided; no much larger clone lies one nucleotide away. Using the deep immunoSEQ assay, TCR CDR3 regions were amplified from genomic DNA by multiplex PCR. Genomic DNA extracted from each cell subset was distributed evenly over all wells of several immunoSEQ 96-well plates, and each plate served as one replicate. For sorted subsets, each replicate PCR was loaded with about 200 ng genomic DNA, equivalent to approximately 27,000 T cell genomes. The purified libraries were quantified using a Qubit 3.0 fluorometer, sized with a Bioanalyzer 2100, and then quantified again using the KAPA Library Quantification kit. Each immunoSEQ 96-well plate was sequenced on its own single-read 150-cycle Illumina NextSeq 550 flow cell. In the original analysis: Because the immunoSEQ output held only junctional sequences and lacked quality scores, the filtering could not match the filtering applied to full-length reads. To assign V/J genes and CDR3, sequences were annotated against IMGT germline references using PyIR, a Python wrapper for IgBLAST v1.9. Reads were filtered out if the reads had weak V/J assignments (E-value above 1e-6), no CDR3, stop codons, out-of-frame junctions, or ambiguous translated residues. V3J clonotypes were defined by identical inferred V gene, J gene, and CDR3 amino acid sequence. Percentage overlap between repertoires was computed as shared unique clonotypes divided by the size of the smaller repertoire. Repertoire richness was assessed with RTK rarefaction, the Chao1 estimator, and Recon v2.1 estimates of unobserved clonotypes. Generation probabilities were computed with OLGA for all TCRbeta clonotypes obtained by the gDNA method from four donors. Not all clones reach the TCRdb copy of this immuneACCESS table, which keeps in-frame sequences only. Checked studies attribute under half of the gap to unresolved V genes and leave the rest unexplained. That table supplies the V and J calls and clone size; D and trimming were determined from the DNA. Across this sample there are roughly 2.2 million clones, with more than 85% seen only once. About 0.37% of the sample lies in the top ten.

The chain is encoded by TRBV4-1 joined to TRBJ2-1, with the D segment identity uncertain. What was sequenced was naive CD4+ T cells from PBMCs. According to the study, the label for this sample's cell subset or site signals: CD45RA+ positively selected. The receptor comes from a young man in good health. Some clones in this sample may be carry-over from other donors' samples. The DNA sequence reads TGCGCCAGCAGCCAAGATCACCGTAGGCCCAATGAGCAGTTCTTC. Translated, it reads CASSQDHRRPNEQFF.